These T cell receptor beta chains were read from a single sample in a study of cytomegalovirus exposure and HLA in healthy donors. Assay: immunoSEQ multiplex PCR; the TCRdb copy retains only in-frame clones and omits some. The repertoire holds more than 140,000 clones, with more than 60% as singletons. Input material: PBMCs. These receptor sequences come from a female donor in good health and CMV-seronegative. Each CDR3 is given with its conserved first and last residue. The D gene is left open where the match is weak. Not every row has a clone size; where given, it reads once, few, many or a size class.

TRBJ2-2,-,TRBV6-5,TRBD2,TGTGCCAGCAGTCTCTTAGCGGGGGTGGCCGGGGAGCTGTTTTTT,CASSLLAGVAGELFF
TRBJ2-7,once,TRBV30,-,TGTGCCTGGAGTCTAACGAGGTCCTACGAGCAGTACTTC,CAWSLTRSYEQYF
TRBJ2-1,-,TRBV6-5,TRBD2,TGTGCCAGCAGTTACGGGGGACTAGCGGGAGGCGATGAGCAGTTCTTC,CASSYGGLAGGDEQFF
TRBJ1-3,few,TRBV6-6,TRBD1,TGTGCCAGCAGTTTGACAGGGGCTGGAAACACCATATATTTT,CASSLTGAGNTIYF
TRBJ2-1,-,TRBV6-6,TRBD2,TGTGCCAGCAGTTACGCGCCTAGCGGGAGTGGAGATGAGCAGTTCTTC,CASSYAPSGSGDEQFF
TRBJ2-5,-,TRBV6-1,-,TGTGCCAGCAGGCCTTACTCGGGAGAGACCCAGTACTTC,CASRPYSGETQYF
TRBJ1-4,-,TRBV6-4,-,TGTGCCAGCGGGGCGGACGAGAATGAAAAACTGTTTTTT,CASGADENEKLFF
TRBJ2-3,-,TRBV5-1,-,TGCGCCAGCAGCTTGGTCTCGGGCGGGGATACGCAGTATTTT,CASSLVSGGDTQYF
TRBJ2-7,-,TRBV7-9,-,TGTGCCAGCAGCCCCGGACAGTTCGGGCAGTACTTC,CASSPGQFGQYF
TRBJ2-1,-,TRBV11-3,TRBD1,TGTGCCAGCAGCCAGGCGGGACAGGGATCTTTGTCCTACAATGAGCAGTTCTTC,CASSQAGQGSLSYNEQFF
TRBJ2-3,-,TRBV27,TRBD2,TGTGCCAGCAACGTAGCGGGAGCTTTAGATACGCAGTATTTT,CASNVAGALDTQYF
TRBJ2-7,-,TRBV7-2,TRBD2,TGTGCCAGCAGCCTCACGGGGGGGATCTCCTACGAGCAGTACTTC,CASSLTGGISYEQYF
TRBJ1-1,-,TRBV9,TRBD1,TGTGCCAGCAGCCTTCGGACAGGGAACACTGAAGCTTTCTTT,CASSLRTGNTEAFF
TRBJ1-1,-,TRBV7-3,TRBD1,TGTGCCAGCAGCTTTGGGACAGGGGTTAACACTGAAGCTTTCTTT,CASSFGTGVNTEAFF
TRBJ2-1,-,TRBV7-6,TRBD2,TGTGCCAGCAGCCCCGGTGGGGGAGGGAATGAGCAGTTCTTC,CASSPGGGGNEQFF
TRBJ1-4,once,TRBV5-6,TRBD1,TGTGCCAGCAGCGGGGACAGGACAGGGGCTGCTGAAAAACTGTTTTTT,CASSGDRTGAAEKLFF
TRBJ2-7,-,TRBV5-6,-,TGTGCCAGCACCTCCGGGGCAGGGGTGAACTTC,CASTSGAGVNF
TRBJ2-2,-,TRBV30,-,TGTGCCTGGAGTGTCGGGGGCACCGGGGAGCTGTTTTTT,CAWSVGGTGELFF
TRBJ2-3,few,TRBV5-4,-,TGTGCCAGCAGCTCAAGCCACACAGATACGCAGTATTTT,CASSSSHTDTQYF
TRBJ1-2,-,TRBV7-9,TRBD1,TGTGCCAGCAGCTCACCCAAGGGACAGGGGATTGACTATGGCTACACCTTC,CASSSPKGQGIDYGYTF
TRBJ2-1,-,TRBV9,TRBD2,TGTGCCAGCAGCCCGGGGGGGAGCGGGCGGGCCTACAATGAGCAGTTCTTC,CASSPGGSGRAYNEQFF
TRBJ1-2,-,TRBV18,TRBD1,TGTGCCAGCTCACCGGGGACAGGGGACGTAGCTAACTATGGCTACACCTTC,CASSPGTGDVANYGYTF
TRBJ1-5,-,TRBV7-5,-,TGTGCCAAGGAAGGCACAGGGAGAATTCAAGGCCGGGGCCGCAATCAGCCCCAGCATTTT,CAKEGTGRIQGRGRNQPQHF
TRBJ2-1,-,TRBV6-4,-,TGTGCCAGCAGTGAAAAGTTTGCGGGCGCTTCCTACAATGAGCAGTTCTTC,CASSEKFAGASYNEQFF
TRBJ2-3,-,TRBV2,-,TGTGCCAGCACGGTAGATACGCAGTATTTT,CASTVDTQYF
TRBJ2-7,-,TRBV6-1,-,TGTGCCAGCAGTGAAACCAATTTTCACAGGGATCCCTACGAGCAGTACTTC,CASSETNFHRDPYEQYF
TRBJ1-5,-,TRBV7-9,-,TGTGCCAGCAGCCGTGAGGGCTGGGCCCAGCATTTT,CASSREGWAQHF
TRBJ1-5,few,TRBV19,TRBD1,TGTGCCAGTAGACAGGGGAATCAGCCCCAGCATTTT,CASRQGNQPQHF
TRBJ1-6,-,TRBV2,-,TGTGCCAGCAGCCTCAGGGAGGGACTTAATTCACCCCTCCACTTT,CASSLREGLNSPLHF
TRBJ1-2,-,TRBV6-4,-,TGTGCCAGCAGTGAATCCGGGTGGGGCGGCTACACCTTC,CASSESGWGGYTF
TRBJ1-4,once,TRBV5-1,-,TGCGCCAGCAGCTTGACCTCAGGGCCCGATGAAAAACTGTTTTTT,CASSLTSGPDEKLFF
TRBJ2-2,-,TRBV20-1,-,TGCAGTGCTAGTGACTTTTGGGAGCTGTTTTTT,CSASDFWELFF
TRBJ2-7,few,TRBV6-5,-,TGTGCCAGCAGGTCCAGCTCCTACGAGCAGTACTTC,CASRSSSYEQYF
TRBJ2-2,-,TRBV6-5,TRBD2,TGTGCCAGCAGTTACAGACTAGCGGGCACCGGGGAGCTGTTTTTT,CASSYRLAGTGELFF
TRBJ2-3,-,TRBV7-6,TRBD1,TGTGCCAGCAGCCAAGGACAGGGCGCAGATACGCAGTATTTT,CASSQGQGADTQYF
TRBJ1-4,-,TRBV19,TRBD1,TGTGCCAGTAGTATGGGGACAGGGGGCCTTGAAAAACTGTTTTTT,CASSMGTGGLEKLFF
TRBJ1-1,-,TRBV5-4,-,TGTGCCAGCAGCTTGGCCCGGGGGGAAACTGAAGCTTTCTTT,CASSLARGETEAFF
TRBJ1-1,-,TRBV7-9,-,TGTGCCAGCAGCCCACAGGGAAAGACTGAAGCTTTCTTT,CASSPQGKTEAFF
TRBJ1-2,few,TRBV7-9,TRBD1,TGTGCCACCGTAGGACAGGGGTCTTATGGCTACACCTTC,CATVGQGSYGYTF
TRBJ1-1,-,TRBV30,-,TGTGCCTGGAGTGCCTGGGGCAGCGAAGCGCACACTGAAGCTTTCTTT,CAWSAWGSEAHTEAFF
TRBJ2-2,-,TRBV5-4,-,TGTGCCAGCAGCTCGAACAGGGAAGGGTACACCGGGGAGCTGTTTTTT,CASSSNREGYTGELFF
TRBJ2-7,-,TRBV19,TRBD1,TGTGCCAGTAGCCCGACAGGGTCCGAGCAGTACTTC,CASSPTGSEQYF